This T cell receptor (beta chain) emerged from a study of cytomegalovirus exposure and HLA in healthy donors (dated by TCRdb to 2017 to 2019). The study in broad terms: According to a later analysis, one platform produced both the approximately 110 validation repertoires and the approximately 600 repertoires of the first cohort. In addition to the first cohort of approximately 670 subjects, a separate validation cohort of 100 to 150 different subjects was used. The study aimed to test whether cataloging public T cell receptors could reveal signatures of past pathogen exposure. High-throughput TCR immunosequencing, statistical association of individual TCRs with disease status, and machine learning were combined to predict cytomegalovirus infection status.

The library was prepared using the immunoSEQ multiplex PCR assay. Under the source paper's analysis protocol: To diagnose cytomegalovirus status from the catalog of TCR beta chain sequences, a statistical classification framework was built. In TCRdb, the immuneACCESS table is reduced to in-frame sequences with V and J assigned. These tables do not hold every clone; where another copy was compared, an unresolved V gene accounts for under half, and the others remain unexplained. V and J calls and clone size come straight from that table; D and trimming were deduced from the DNA. The sample yields more than 85,000 clones; 88% were counted once. The ten largest clones represent approximately 2% of the sample. General study outcomes and caveats: In vitro tests confirmed that a few of the cytomegalovirus-associated TCR beta chains recognize cytomegalovirus antigens. A later analysis lacked HLA typing for the validation cohort, so it scored co-occurrence in that cohort across all 120 or so repertoires. Cytomegalovirus status was reported to be diagnosed by the classifier with high specificity and sensitivity in both the original and validation cohorts. While some public TCRs were present in many individuals, most TCR sequences turned up only very rarely across donors. In the study, approximately 160 TCR beta chains were listed as associated with cytomegalovirus. The authors suggested that the approach could potentially be generalized to other disease states and immunological phenotypes. A later analysis found that TCRs clustered in the first cohort also tended to co-occur in the 110 or so validation repertoires, with about 94% of cluster scores above 0.

To note about this clone: Its antigen has not been determined. One end of the junction is discordant with germline, which a read error may explain.

The donors were included in the validation cohort of some 110 subjects, a group kept apart from the roughly 670-subject first cohort. The CDR3, cysteine through phenylalanine, is 13 amino acids long. Only the CDR3 part of the read is kept: 39 bases, read in frame from the first base. CDR1 and CDR2, per the germline V gene, are SGHVS and FQNEAQ. This TCR was sampled from a woman between 18 and 29 years old in good health and CMV-seronegative. Sample: PBMCs. Rearrangement joined TRBV7-8 to TRBJ1-6; the D gene is perhaps TRBD1, on 5 matching bases. The DNA is TGTGCCAGCAGCTTGGGGCGTAATGCACCCCTCCACTTT. It translates as CASSLGRNAPLHF. The variable domain in full, with residues beyond the CDR3 obtained from the reference TRBV7-8 and TRBJ1-6 genes, is GAGVSQSPRYKVAKRGQDVALRCDPISGHVSLFWYQQALGQGPEFLTYFQNEAQLDKSGLPSDRFFAERPEGSVSTLKIQRTQQEDSAVYLCASSLGRNAPLHFGNGTRLTVT.